A single sample is the source of the 11 T cell receptor beta chains below, sequenced in a study of T cell responses to AZD1222 COVID-19 vaccine. Only in-frame clones appear in the TCRdb table, and some are missing; sequencing was by immunoSEQ multiplex PCR. The sample holds around 160,000 clones; around 91% are singletons and the top ten take 4% to 6%. The material was peripheral blood, obtained on day 0 of AZD1222 vaccination. The receptors derive from an adult in good health.

The rearrangement links TRBV5-1 to TRBJ2-1, with 7 bases lining up with TRBD2. V was pared by 4 bases and J by 10 bases, with 8 bases of the junction left unmatched. The CDR3 length is 13 residues. In germline, CDR1 is SGHRS, CDR2 YFSETQ. CDR3 DNA sequence: TGCGCCAGCAGCGCGACTAGCTTTAAAGAGCAGTTCTTC. Translated: CASSATSFKEQFF.

The genes are TRBV27 and TRBJ1-6, with TRBD1 matching 9 bases. This CDR3 comprises 16 residues. The germline V gene has CDR1 MNHEY and CDR2 SMNVEV (reference sequence). Germline trimming cut 1 base from V and 8 bases from J; bases unmatched to any gene: 6. CDR3 sequence (DNA): TGTGCCAGCAGTTTATTTTCCCGGGACAGGGATTCACCCCTCCACTTT. Translated: CASSLFSRDRDSPLHF.

The V call is TRBV4-2, the J call TRBJ1-3; no firm D call. Germline CDR1 is LGHNA and CDR2 is YNFKEQ. CDR3 length: 15 amino acids. Trimming removed 0 bases from V and 0 bases from J, with 6 bases in between. CDR3 sequence: CASSQDRVSGNTIYF. The CDR3 DNA reads TGTGCCAGCAGCCAAGATAGGGTCTCTGGAAACACCATATATTTT.

V is TRBV15 and J is TRBJ2-7; D not resolved. The CDR3 totals 13 residues. V shed 2 bases and J shed 6 bases, with 11 bases lying between them. The germline gives CDR1 LNHNV, CDR2 YYDKDF (reference sequence). The CDR3 DNA reads as TGTGCCACCAGCAGAAAAGGGTTCGGCGAGCAGTACTTC. It translates to CATSRKGFGEQYF.

The gene calls are TRBV6-2 or TRBV6-3 and TRBJ2-7; D gene uncertain. CDR1 and CDR2 (germline): MNHEY, SVGEGT. Trimming left V 6 bases short and J 7 bases short, with 10 bases between. There are 11 residues in the CDR3. The CDR3: CASSPNSEQYF. CDR3 bases: TGTGCCAGCAGCCCGAACTCGGAGCAGTACTTC.

The rearrangement joins TRBV14 to TRBJ2-3; either TRBD1 or TRBD2 may fit D (5 bases each). Trimming left V 0 bases short and J 1 base short, with 11 bases between. Germline CDR1 and CDR2: SGHDN and FVKESK. This CDR3 is built from 16 residues. As DNA, the CDR3 is TGTGCCAGCAGCCAAGAACGGGGCGCACGCACAGATACGCAGTATTTT. Translation: CASSQERGARTDTQYF. The full variable domain, in which reference TRBV14 and TRBJ2-3 provide the parts outside the CDR3, is EAGVTQFPSHSVIEKGQTVTLRCDPISGHDNLYWYRRVMGKEIKFLLHFVKESKQDESGMPNNRFLAERTGGTYSTLKVQPAELEDSGVYFCASSQERGARTDTQYFGPGTRLTVL.

V and J are TRBV4-2 and TRBJ1-1; no clear D gene. Trimming shortened V by 0 bases and J by 1 base, and 6 bases separated the two germline ends. Germline CDR1 is LGHNA and CDR2 is YNFKEQ. The CDR3 spans 14 residues. CDR3 in DNA: TGTGCCAGCAGCCAAGATCAGCCGAACACTGAAGCTTTCTTT. This gives the protein CASSQDQPNTEAFF.

V gene TRBV27 combines with J gene TRBJ1-1, with D perhaps matching TRBD1 (6 bases). The CDR3 has 13 amino acids. CDR1 and CDR2 (germline): MNHEY, SMNVEV (reference sequence). The V end was cut by 6 bases, the J end by 6 bases, with 14 bases between. As DNA, the CDR3 is TGTGCCAGCAGAGAGGGGGGTCGGCCTGAAGCTTTCTTT. Amino acids: CASREGGRPEAFF.

This sequence joins TRBV24-1 and TRBJ1-2; TRBD1 matches 7 bases. V shed 1 base, J shed 2 bases, and the junction held 6 bases outside the gene matches. Per the germline V gene, CDR1 is KGHDR and CDR2 is SFDVKD. The CDR3 is made up of 16 amino acids. The CDR3 protein is CATSDLRRGQNYGYTF. DNA of the CDR3: TGTGCCACCAGTGATTTAAGGAGGGGGCAAAACTATGGCTACACCTTC.

The chain links TRBV18 to TRBJ1-4; possibly TRBD1 for D (5 bases). The CDR3 runs to 15 residues. CDR1 is KGHSH and CDR2 is LQKENI in the germline V gene. The ends were cut back, 2 bases at V and 4 bases at J, with 11 bases in the middle. Here the CDR3 DNA reads TGTGCCAGCTCACCAGCGCAGGGAAATAATGAAAAACTGTTTTTT. Translation gives CASSPAQGNNEKLFF.

This chain joins TRBV6-5 and TRBJ2-5, with D perhaps TRBD2 (5 bases). The CDR3 sequence is 12 residues long. Germline values: CDR1 MNHEY, CDR2 SVGAGI. Trimming shortened V by 6 bases and J by 3 bases, and 8 bases separated the two germline ends. The CDR3 DNA follows: TGTGCCAGCAGCGGACTTAAAGAGACCCAGTACTTC. Translation gives CASSGLKETQYF.